This T cell receptor (beta chain) was documented in a study of cytomegalovirus exposure and HLA in healthy donors. General study results and limits: As was reported, the classifier diagnosed cytomegalovirus status with high specificity and sensitivity.

Concerning this clone: What it binds is not known.

Using immunoSEQ multiplex PCR, the repertoire was profiled, and TCRdb retains in-frame clones only, with some absent. The sample has approximately 120,000 clones, almost 90% seen once. The CDR3 sequence is 13 residues long. Per the germline V gene, CDR1 is SEHNR and CDR2 is FQNEAQ (reference sequence). Trimming removed 5 bases from V and 7 bases from J; junction bases left unmatched: 7. The receptor's source is a woman between 18 and 29 years old in good health and CMV-seronegative. Sequencing was carried out using PBMCs. The rearrangement links TRBV7-9 to TRBJ1-2, with 7 positions matching TRBD1. The CDR3 nucleotides read TGTGCCAGCAGCACCGGGACAGTTGGTGGCTACACCTTC. The encoded protein is CASSTGTVGGYTF.